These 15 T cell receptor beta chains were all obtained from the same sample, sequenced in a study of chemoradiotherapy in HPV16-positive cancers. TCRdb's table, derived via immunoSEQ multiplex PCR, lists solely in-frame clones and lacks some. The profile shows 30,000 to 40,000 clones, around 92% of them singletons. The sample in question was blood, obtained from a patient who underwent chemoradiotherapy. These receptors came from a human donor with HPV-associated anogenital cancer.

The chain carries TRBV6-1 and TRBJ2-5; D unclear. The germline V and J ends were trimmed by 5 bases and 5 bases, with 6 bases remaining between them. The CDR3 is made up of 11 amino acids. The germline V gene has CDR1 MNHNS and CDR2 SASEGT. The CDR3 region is CASSLRETQYF. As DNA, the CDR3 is TGTGCCAGCAGTCTCCGGGAGACCCAGTACTTC.

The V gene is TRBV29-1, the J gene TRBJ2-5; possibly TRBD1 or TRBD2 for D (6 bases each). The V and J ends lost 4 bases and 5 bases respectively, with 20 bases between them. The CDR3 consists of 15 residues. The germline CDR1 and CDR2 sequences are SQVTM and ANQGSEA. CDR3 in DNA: TGCAGCGTTGGGAACCGGCATCGGGGGCGGGAGACCCAGTACTTC. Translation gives CSVGNRHRGRETQYF.

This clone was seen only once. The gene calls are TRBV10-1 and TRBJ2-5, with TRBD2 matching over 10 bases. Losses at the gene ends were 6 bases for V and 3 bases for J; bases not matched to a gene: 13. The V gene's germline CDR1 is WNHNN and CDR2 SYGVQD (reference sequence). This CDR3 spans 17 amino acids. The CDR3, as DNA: TGCGCCAGCAGGGGAGCGGGGGGGTTTGATCGTGAAGAGACCCAGTACTTC. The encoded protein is CASRGAGGFDREETQYF.

This CDR3 is CASSYVGTVTYEQYF. The CDR3 region has the DNA TGTGCCAGCAGCTACGTAGGGACTGTAACCTACGAGCAGTACTTC. The chain carries TRBV5-8 and TRBJ2-7; D might be TRBD2 (6 bases). The V and J ends lost 3 bases and 2 bases respectively, with 15 bases between them. Looked up from germline, CDR1 is SGHTS and CDR2 is YDEGEE. The CDR3 is 15 residues long.

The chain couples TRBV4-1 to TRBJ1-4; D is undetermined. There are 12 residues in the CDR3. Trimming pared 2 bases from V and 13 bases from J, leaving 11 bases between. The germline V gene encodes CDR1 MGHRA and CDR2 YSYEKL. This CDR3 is CASSQRLEVLFF. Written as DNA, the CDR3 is TGCGCCAGCAGCCAAAGATTGGAGGTACTGTTTTTT.

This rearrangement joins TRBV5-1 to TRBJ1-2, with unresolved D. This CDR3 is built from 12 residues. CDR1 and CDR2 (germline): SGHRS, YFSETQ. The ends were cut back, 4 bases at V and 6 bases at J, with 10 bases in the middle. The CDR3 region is CASSLVADGYTF. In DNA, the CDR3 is TGCGCCAGCAGCCTAGTGGCGGATGGCTACACCTTC.

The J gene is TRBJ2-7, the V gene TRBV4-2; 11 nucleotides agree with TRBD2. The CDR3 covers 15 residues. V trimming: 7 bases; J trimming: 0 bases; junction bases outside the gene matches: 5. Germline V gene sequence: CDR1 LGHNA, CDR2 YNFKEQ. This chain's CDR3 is CASTLTSGASYEQYF. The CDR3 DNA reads TGTGCCAGCACCCTGACTAGCGGGGCCTCCTACGAGCAGTACTTC.

In DNA, the CDR3 is TGCGCCAGCAGCTTACTCGACACCTTTAGTAACTATGGCTACACCTTC. It is translated as CASSLLDTFSNYGYTF. The chain uses TRBV5-1 and TRBJ1-2, with D unclear. The germline gives CDR1 SGHRS, CDR2 YFSETQ. V was cut by 2 bases and J by 1 base, with 15 bases left in between. The CDR3 extends over 16 amino acids.

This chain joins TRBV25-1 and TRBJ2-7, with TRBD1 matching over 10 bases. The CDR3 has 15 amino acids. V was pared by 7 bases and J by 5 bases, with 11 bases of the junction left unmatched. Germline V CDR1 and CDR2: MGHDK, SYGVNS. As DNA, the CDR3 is TGTGCCAGCACCCCCCGGGACAGGGGTCCCCACGAGCAGTACTTC. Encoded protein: CASTPRDRGPHEQYF.

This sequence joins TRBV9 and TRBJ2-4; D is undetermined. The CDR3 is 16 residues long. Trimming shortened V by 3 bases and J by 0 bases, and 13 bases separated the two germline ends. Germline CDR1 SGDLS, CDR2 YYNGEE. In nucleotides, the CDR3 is TGTGCCAGCAGCGGAGATCCCCACCTAGCCAAAAACATTCAGTACTTC. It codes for CASSGDPHLAKNIQYF.

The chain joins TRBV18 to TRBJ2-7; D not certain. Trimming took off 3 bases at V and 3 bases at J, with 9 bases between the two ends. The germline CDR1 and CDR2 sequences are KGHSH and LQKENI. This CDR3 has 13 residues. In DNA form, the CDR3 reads TGTGCCAGCTCACCGAAAGGAAACTACGAGCAGTACTTC. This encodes CASSPKGNYEQYF.

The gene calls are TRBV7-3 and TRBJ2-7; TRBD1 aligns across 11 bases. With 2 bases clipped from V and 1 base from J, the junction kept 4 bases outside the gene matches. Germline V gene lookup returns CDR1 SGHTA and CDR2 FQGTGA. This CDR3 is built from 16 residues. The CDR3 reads CASSLQGTGGSYEQYF. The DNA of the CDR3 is TGTGCCAGCAGCTTACAAGGGACAGGGGGTTCCTACGAGCAGTACTTC.

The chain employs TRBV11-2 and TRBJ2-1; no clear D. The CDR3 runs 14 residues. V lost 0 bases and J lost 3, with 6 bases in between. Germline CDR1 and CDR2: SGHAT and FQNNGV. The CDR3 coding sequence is TGTGCCAGCAGCTTAGATCGCTACTACAATGAGCAGTTCTTC. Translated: CASSLDRYYNEQFF.

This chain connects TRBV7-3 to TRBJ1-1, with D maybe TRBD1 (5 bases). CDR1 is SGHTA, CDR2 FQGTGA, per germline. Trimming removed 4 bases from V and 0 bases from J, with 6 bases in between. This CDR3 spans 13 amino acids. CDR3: CASSWGLNTEAFF. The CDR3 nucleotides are TGTGCCAGCAGCTGGGGCCTGAACACTGAAGCTTTCTTT.

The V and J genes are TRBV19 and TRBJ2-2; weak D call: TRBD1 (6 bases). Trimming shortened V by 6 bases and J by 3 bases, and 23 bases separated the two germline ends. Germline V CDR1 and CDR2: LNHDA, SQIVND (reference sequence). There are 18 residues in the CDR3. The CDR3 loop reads CASSFGQGKPQHTGELFF. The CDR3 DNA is TGTGCCAGTAGCTTCGGGCAGGGGAAGCCGCAACACACCGGGGAGCTGTTTTTT.